This passage covers 29 T cell receptor beta chains from one sample sequenced in a study of blood T cell repertoires in COVID-19 (dated by TCRdb to the early 2020s). Library preparation used the immunoSEQ multiplex PCR assay. What TCRdb holds here is the immuneACCESS table cut down to in-frame rearrangements. Part of the clones is not present; checked against another copy, under half of the missing clones reflect an unresolved V gene, and the others are unexplained. The table for this sample lists 180,000 or so clones; about 80% of them were counted only once. The ten largest clones represent 6% to 8% of the sample. Sample: peripheral blood. All receptors derive from a human donor with acute or convalescent COVID-19. The donor label of this sample is uncertain.

The rearrangement uses TRBV5-1 and TRBJ2-3; D may be TRBD2 (5 bases). Looked up from germline, CDR1 is SGHRS and CDR2 is YFSETQ. V dropped 4 bases and J dropped 4 bases, with 16 bases sitting between them. This CDR3 region has 15 residues. This CDR3 reads CASSQAIGIADTQYF. In DNA, the CDR3 is TGCGCCAGCAGCCAAGCTATCGGGATTGCAGATACGCAGTATTTT.

V usage is TRBV10-2 and J usage is TRBJ1-5; D may be TRBD1 (5 bases). The CDR3 consists of 14 residues. V lost 3 bases and J lost 7, with 13 bases in between. Germline CDR1 and CDR2: WSHSY and SAAADI. Written as DNA, the CDR3 is TGCGCCAGCAGTGAATATATCAGGGCCCAGCCCCAGCATTTT. Amino acids: CASSEYIRAQPQHF.

The V call is TRBV3-1 (or the pseudogene TRBV3-2), the J call TRBJ2-1; TRBD1 matches 9 bases. Germline V CDR1 and CDR2: LGHDT, YNNKEL (reference sequence). V lost 4 bases, J lost 4 bases, and 5 bases stayed unmatched. The CDR3 is 15 amino acids. The CDR3 sequence: CASSPPGQGYNEQFF. The CDR3 coding sequence is TGTGCCAGCAGCCCTCCGGGACAGGGTTACAATGAGCAGTTCTTC.

The V gene is TRBV5-1, the J gene TRBJ2-2, with D possibly matching TRBD2 (6 bases). The CDR3 contains 15 residues. Germline loops: CDR1 SGHRS, CDR2 YFSETQ. Trimming cost V 0 bases and J 5 bases, with 11 bases left between them. CDR3 DNA sequence: TGCGCCAGCAGCTTGGATCCAGGGAGGACCGGGGAGCTGTTTTTT. Translated: CASSLDPGRTGELFF. Combining the CDR3 with reference TRBV5-1 and TRBJ2-2 gives the whole variable domain KAGVTQTPRYLIKTRGQQVTLSCSPISGHRSVSWYQQTPGQGLQFLFEYFSETQRNKGNFPGRFSGRQFSNSRSEMNVSTLELGDSALYLCASSLDPGRTGELFFGEGSRLTVL.

This chain joins TRBV6-6 and TRBJ1-1, with TRBD1 matching over 7 bases. The CDR3 has 12 residues. V dropped 4 bases and J dropped 11; count of bases not matched to a gene: 7. Germline V gene data show CDR1 as MNHNY and CDR2 as SVGAGI (reference sequence). The CDR3 reads CASSSYDRVAFF. The CDR3 DNA sequence: TGTGCCAGCAGTTCCTACGACAGGGTTGCTTTCTTT.

This clone was detected only once. The chain uses TRBV29-1 and TRBJ2-3, with a tentative D call TRBD2 (5 bases). Trimming stripped 3 bases from V and 0 bases from J, with 10 bases between. Germline V gene sequence: CDR1 SQVTM, CDR2 ANQGSEA. CDR3 size: 14 residues. This chain's CDR3 is CSVEWRVSTDTQYF. CDR3 coding DNA: TGCAGCGTTGAGTGGCGGGTGAGCACAGATACGCAGTATTTT.

The rearrangement uses TRBV5-1 and TRBJ1-4; D gene unclear. This CDR3 has 15 amino acids. The V end was cut by 7 bases, the J end by 0 bases, with 13 bases between. CDR1 SGHRS and CDR2 YFSETQ come from the germline V gene. The chain's CDR3 is CASRSGSSTNEKLFF. Written as DNA, the CDR3 is TGCGCCAGCCGCTCGGGAAGTTCAACTAATGAAAAACTGTTTTTT.

The chain combines TRBV28 with TRBJ2-1, with TRBD2 identical over 12 bases. The CDR3 is 17 amino acids. The germline V gene has CDR1 MDHEN and CDR2 SYDVKM. V was pared by 5 bases and J by 8 bases, with 13 bases of the junction left unmatched. Here the CDR3 reads CASSPPQLAGGPDEQFF. The CDR3 nucleotides are TGTGCCAGCAGTCCGCCTCAGCTAGCGGGAGGGCCGGATGAGCAGTTCTTC.

This clone was detected once. This chain joins TRBV2 and TRBJ1-3; D might be TRBD1 (6 bases). The CDR3 loop spans 15 amino acids. Germline V gene lookup returns CDR1 SNHLY and CDR2 FYNNEI. V was pared by 6 bases and J by 0 bases, with 12 bases between. The CDR3 spells CASSLDRLSGNTIYF. The CDR3 DNA sequence: TGTGCCAGCAGCCTGGACAGACTCTCTGGAAACACCATATATTTT.

This chain links TRBV25-1 with TRBJ2-2; tentatively, D is TRBD1 (7 bases). Germline CDR1 reads MGHDK; CDR2 reads SYGVNS. Trimming removed 4 bases at V and 4 bases at J, with 16 bases between. The CDR3 spans 16 residues. The chain's CDR3 is CASSVWRGRSTGELFF. The CDR3, as DNA: TGTGCCAGCAGTGTTTGGAGGGGGCGAAGCACCGGGGAGCTGTTTTTT.

This clone was seen a single time. The rearrangement joins TRBV27 to TRBJ1-5; 9 bases are shared with TRBD1. The CDR3 extends over 16 amino acids. CDR1 is MNHEY, CDR2 SMNVEV, per germline (reference sequence). With V trimmed by 0 bases and J by 7 bases, 7 bases remained unmatched. The CDR3 sequence: CASSLSGQGSWQPQHF. The CDR3 region has the DNA TGTGCCAGCAGTTTATCCGGACAGGGGAGTTGGCAGCCCCAGCATTTT.

The chain employs TRBV10-3 and TRBJ1-2, with a weak D call TRBD1 (5 bases). Between the trimmed V and J ends, which lost 4 bases and 9 bases, there was a span of 12 bases. The germline gives CDR1 ENHRY, CDR2 SYGVKD. The CDR3 sequence is 12 residues long. The CDR3 coding sequence is TGTGCCATCAGTGGGCAGGGTCCTCGCTACACCTTC. Translated, it gives CAISGQGPRYTF.

This rearrangement joins TRBV11-2 to TRBJ1-5; a possible D gene is TRBD1 (6 bases). The V end was cut by 1 base, the J end by 4 bases, with 11 bases between. Germline lookup yields CDR1 SGHAT and CDR2 FQNNGV. The CDR3 runs 15 residues. The CDR3 DNA follows: TGTGCCAGCAGCTTAGCGGGGGGCGGTAATCAGCCCCAGCATTTT. The encoded protein is CASSLAGGGNQPQHF.

This clone is a singleton in its sample. The chain combines TRBV7-3 with TRBJ2-3; 10 bases fit TRBD2. Germline V gives CDR1 SGHTA, CDR2 FQGTGA. V trimming: 5 bases; J trimming: 4 bases; junction bases outside the gene matches: 6. The CDR3 totals 15 residues. DNA for the CDR3: TGTGCCAGCAGCCAGATAGCGGGAGGCGCAGATACGCAGTATTTT. Encoded protein: CASSQIAGGADTQYF.

There are a few counts of this clone. The J gene is TRBJ2-2, the V gene TRBV28, with 12 bases aligning to TRBD1. CDR3 length equals 17 residues. After removal of 3 bases from V and 7 bases from J, the junction contained 9 bases not matched to a gene. Germline V gene sequence: CDR1 MDHEN, CDR2 SYDVKM. The CDR3 nucleotides read TGTGCCAGCAGTTTTGGTGGGACAGGGGGCGCGAGCGGGGAGCTGTTTTTT. This translates into CASSFGGTGGASGELFF.

The gene calls are TRBV7-2 and TRBJ1-1, with a possible D match to TRBD1 (6 bases). The V end lost 0 bases, the J end lost 3 bases, and 26 bases lay between the germline ends. Germline CDR1 and CDR2: SGHTA and FQGNSA. CDR3 size: 20 residues. CDR3 bases: TGTGCCAGCAGCTTAGCTTACTTCTCGGGACACTTCAATGGAGACACTGAAGCTTTCTTT. This sequence encodes CASSLAYFSGHFNGDTEAFF.

V gene TRBV30 combines with J gene TRBJ1-4, with a tentative D call TRBD1 (5 bases). The CDR3 consists of 14 residues. Trimming took off 1 base at V and 6 bases at J, with 12 bases between the two ends. Germline V gene sequence: CDR1 GTSNPN, CDR2 SVGIG (reference sequence). The CDR3 sequence: CAWSDRTADEKLFF. DNA for the CDR3: TGTGCCTGGAGTGACAGGACCGCGGATGAAAAACTGTTTTTT.

This clone was seen a few times. The chain is built from TRBV7-2 and TRBJ1-1; D is uncertain. Germline CDR1 SGHTA, CDR2 FQGNSA. Trimming pared 5 bases from V and 8 bases from J, leaving 15 bases between. The CDR3 extends over 13 amino acids. The CDR3 loop reads CASSLVRTGEAFF. The CDR3 DNA reads TGTGCCAGCAGCCTGGTGCGGACGGGAGAAGCTTTCTTT.

This clone was detected only a few times. The chain combines TRBV28 with TRBJ1-5; D perhaps matches TRBD1 (5 bases). Trimming took 6 bases from V and 1 from J, leaving 10 bases between them. The length of the CDR3 is 14 residues. Looked up from germline, CDR1 is MDHEN and CDR2 is SYDVKM. The CDR3 DNA sequence: TGTGCCAGCAGGGGACTTGGGAGCAATCAGCCCCAGCATTTT. Protein sequence: CASRGLGSNQPQHF.

This clone showed up just a few times. The genes are TRBV24-1 and TRBJ2-2; D gene unclear. Trimming cost V 3 bases and J 8 bases, with 6 bases left between them. The germline V gene has CDR1 KGHDR and CDR2 SFDVKD. The CDR3 length is 12 residues. CDR3 bases: TGTGCCACCAGTGATCCTTTAGGGGAGCTGTTTTTT. Its translation is CATSDPLGELFF.

The chain has TRBV14 and TRBJ2-5, with 10 bases identical to TRBD2. The V gene end was trimmed by 1 base and the J gene end by 8 bases; junction bases not matched to a gene: 7. The CDR3 runs to 15 residues. In germline, CDR1 is SGHDN, CDR2 FVKESK. CDR3 loop: CASSQVPSGRGTQYF. The CDR3 coding sequence is TGTGCCAGCAGCCAAGTACCTAGCGGGAGAGGTACCCAGTACTTC.

This clone was detected many times. The chain joins TRBV5-1 to TRBJ2-7, with a tentative D call TRBD2 (6 bases). Trimming cost V 5 bases and J 3 bases, with 12 bases left between them. Germline V lookup: CDR1 SGHRS, CDR2 YFSETQ. The CDR3 is made up of 13 amino acids. The DNA of the CDR3 is TGCGCCAGCAGATGGGGGGACGGCTACGAGCAGTACTTC. Translation: CASRWGDGYEQYF.

This sequence joins TRBV30 and TRBJ2-3; TRBD1 is a possible D gene (7 bases). Trimming took off 3 bases at V and 4 bases at J, with 14 bases between the two ends. The CDR3 is 14 residues long. Germline V gives CDR1 GTSNPN, CDR2 SVGIG (reference sequence). The CDR3 loop is CAWREGAWSDTQYF. CDR3 coding DNA: TGTGCCTGGAGGGAGGGGGCTTGGTCAGATACGCAGTATTTT.

The chain is built from TRBV3-1 (or the pseudogene TRBV3-2) and TRBJ2-5, with 7 bases identical to TRBD1. This CDR3 has 13 amino acids. The J segment lost 5 bases and the V segment lost 4 bases, leaving 4 bases of the junction unmatched. The germline V gene has CDR1 LGHDT and CDR2 YNNKEL (reference sequence). The CDR3 loop is CASSLLTGETQYF. The CDR3 region has the DNA TGTGCCAGCAGCCTCTTGACAGGGGAGACCCAGTACTTC.

This clone was recorded a few times. The rearrangement joins TRBV7-3 to TRBJ2-3; TRBD1 matches 11 bases. V lost 0 bases and J lost 6; bases outside the gene matches: 2. CDR3 size: 15 residues. Germline values: CDR1 SGHTA, CDR2 FQGTGA. Here the CDR3 reads CASSLTDRGRDTQYF. CDR3 nucleotide sequence: TGTGCCAGCAGCTTAACGGACAGGGGGCGGGATACGCAGTATTTT. Filled out from reference TRBV7-3 and TRBJ2-3, the complete variable domain reads GAGVSQTPSNKVTEKGKYVELRCDPISGHTALYWYRQSLGQGPEFLIYFQGTGAADDSGLPNDRFFAVRPEGSVSTLKIQRTERGDSAVYLCASSLTDRGRDTQYFGPGTRLTVL.

This clone was detected only once. In DNA form, the CDR3 reads TGTGCCAGCAGCTTTAACGCCCTGGGAGCGGCGAACACCGGGGAGCTGTTTTTT. Translated, it gives CASSFNALGAANTGELFF. The V and J genes are TRBV7-3 and TRBJ2-2, with a tentative D call TRBD2 (5 bases). CDR3 length: 18 residues. V gave up 3 bases and J gave up 0 bases, with 17 bases separating them. The germline CDR1 and CDR2 sequences are SGHTA and FQGTGA.

V gene TRBV30 combines with J gene TRBJ1-1; D is ambiguous. The CDR3 covers 13 residues. Germline-derived CDR1 and CDR2 are GTSNPN and SVGIG (reference sequence). V lost 3 bases, J lost 1 base, and 9 bases lay in between. This CDR3 reads CAWSADTNTEAFF. CDR3 bases: TGTGCCTGGAGCGCCGACACGAACACTGAAGCTTTCTTT.

The chain recombines TRBV11-2 with TRBJ1-4; possible D gene TRBD1, 6 bases. The CDR3 length is 14 residues. Per the germline V gene, CDR1 is SGHAT and CDR2 is FQNNGV. V was cut by 5 bases and J by 6 bases, with 13 bases left in between. The CDR3 reads CASSRGGEYEKLFF. The CDR3 DNA reads as TGTGCCAGCAGCCGAGGGGGGGAATATGAAAAACTGTTTTTT.

Of note for this clone: This CDR3 is also generated by other DNA sequences in the sample. This chain links TRBV27 with TRBJ2-3, with a weak D call TRBD1 (5 bases). CDR1 is MNHEY and CDR2 is SMNVEV in the germline V gene (reference sequence). V lost 3 bases and J 3 bases, leaving 13 bases between the germline ends. This CDR3 contains 15 residues. This CDR3 reads CASSFGQGLTDTQYF. The CDR3 bases are TGTGCCAGCAGTTTCGGCCAGGGTTTAACAGATACGCAGTATTTT.